This TCR beta chain was profiled in a study of cytomegalovirus exposure and HLA in healthy donors. Study-wide points: Cytomegalovirus association was listed for under 200 TCR beta chains. According to a subsequent analysis, TCR clusters identified in the first cohort showed a tendency to co-occur across the roughly 120 validation repertoires.

Trimming removed 6 bases from V and 6 bases from J, with 9 bases in between. CDR3 length: 13 residues. In germline, CDR1 is SNHLY, CDR2 FYNNEI. As concerns this clone: What it recognizes is unknown.

Data came from immunoSEQ multiplex PCR; TCRdb stores just in-frame clones and leaves some out. In the table there are tens of thousands of clones, about 92% of which are singletons. The TCR sequence derives from a young man in good health and CMV-seronegative. Sequenced material: PBMCs. This chain links TRBV2 with TRBJ1-6; possibly TRBD1 for D (5 bases). In DNA form, the CDR3 reads TGTGCCAGCAGGCGGGGGTTTAATTCACCCCTCCACTTT. It encodes CASRRGFNSPLHF.